This T cell receptor beta chain originates from a study of blood T cell repertoires in COVID-19. Study overall: Samples came from the United States, Italy and Spain, spanning acute and convalescent COVID-19. Sources were T cells, B-cell-depleted T cells, or PBMCs; the material itself was cDNA or gDNA.

Trimming pared 4 bases from V and 11 bases from J, leaving 12 bases between. The CDR3 has 13 residues. TCRdb's copy holds only in-frame clones and misses some; the assay was immunoSEQ multiplex PCR. The sample consists of tens of thousands of clones, about 82% of them appearing once. This receptor was taken from a man in his forties or fifties with acute or convalescent COVID-19. The sequenced material came from peripheral blood. This sequence joins TRBV12-3 or TRBV12-4 and TRBJ1-6; tentatively, D is TRBD1 (5 bases). The CDR3 sequence is CASSSQGQAPLHF. As DNA, the CDR3 is TGTGCCAGCAGTTCCCAGGGTCAGGCACCCCTCCACTTT.